This TCR beta chain comes out of a study of CXCR3-negative and CXCR3-positive naive CD8 T cells. Germline CDR1 and CDR2: LGHDT and YNNKEL (reference sequence). CDR3 length: 17 amino acids. The libraries of TRB cDNA were constructed through 5' RACE using UMI labels. TCRdb reprocessed the 5' RACE reads and reports one entry per CDR3 protein, with no DNA. The listing contains tens of thousands of distinct CDR3 sequences. The sequencing input was memory CD8+ T cells from blood. V gene TRBV3-1 combines with J gene TRBJ1-2; as DNA is missing, the TRBD1 call by TCRdb cannot be tested. This TCR derives from a human donor in good health. Some clones in this sample may be carry-over from other donors' samples. The CDR3 reads CASSQDRDVTDRNGYTF.